This entry concerns a single T cell receptor beta chain. Trimming removed 5 bases at V and 3 bases at J, with 5 bases between. The length of the CDR3 is 11 residues. Germline loops: CDR1 DFQATT, CDR2 SNEGSKA (reference sequence). Assay: immunoSEQ multiplex PCR; the TCRdb copy retains only in-frame clones and omits some. Among 150,000 or so clones listed, approximately 93% were seen once. The record originates from a study of T cell responses to AZD1222 COVID-19 vaccine. It was second doses at about 4 or about 12 weeks that were pooled. The rearrangement uses TRBV20-1 and TRBJ2-1, with no clear D. The receptor was derived from an adult who received the AZD1222 COVID-19 vaccine. The sequenced sample was peripheral blood, obtained 28 days after the second AZD1222 dose. The CDR3 DNA is TGCAGTGCTGACAACTACAATGAGCAGTTCTTC. Protein: CSADNYNEQFF.